The entry that follows covers one T cell receptor (beta chain) sequence. The sample is drawn from a study of monozygotic twins with inflammatory bowel disease. Using the 5' RACE reads, TCRdb records one entry per CDR3 protein without DNA. Here the sample table reports roughly 200,000 distinct CDR3 sequences. The length of the CDR3 is 15 residues. Germline V CDR1 and CDR2: SGDLS, YYNGEE. This chain links TRBV9 with TRBJ2-7; TCRdb returns TRBD1, unconfirmable since there is no DNA. Sequencing was done on a sample of blood. The receptor comes from a human donor with ulcerative colitis or Crohn's disease, or a healthy co-twin of an affected twin (not recorded which). The CDR3 loop is CASSGGGPGVYEQYF.